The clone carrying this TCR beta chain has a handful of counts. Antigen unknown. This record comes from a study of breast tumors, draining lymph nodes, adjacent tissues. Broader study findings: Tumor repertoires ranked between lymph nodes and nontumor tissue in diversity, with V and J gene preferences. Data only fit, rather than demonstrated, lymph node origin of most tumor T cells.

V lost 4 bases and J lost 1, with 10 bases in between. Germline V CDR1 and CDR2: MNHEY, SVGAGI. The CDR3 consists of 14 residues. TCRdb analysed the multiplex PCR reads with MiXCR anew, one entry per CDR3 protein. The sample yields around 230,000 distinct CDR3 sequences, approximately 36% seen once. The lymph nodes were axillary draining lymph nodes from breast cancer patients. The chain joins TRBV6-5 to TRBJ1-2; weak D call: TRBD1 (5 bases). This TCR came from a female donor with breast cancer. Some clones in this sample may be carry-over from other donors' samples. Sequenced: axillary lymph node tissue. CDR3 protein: CASSSVGDNYGYTF. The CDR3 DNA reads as TGTGCCAGCAGTTCAGTGGGGGATAACTATGGCTACACCTTC.